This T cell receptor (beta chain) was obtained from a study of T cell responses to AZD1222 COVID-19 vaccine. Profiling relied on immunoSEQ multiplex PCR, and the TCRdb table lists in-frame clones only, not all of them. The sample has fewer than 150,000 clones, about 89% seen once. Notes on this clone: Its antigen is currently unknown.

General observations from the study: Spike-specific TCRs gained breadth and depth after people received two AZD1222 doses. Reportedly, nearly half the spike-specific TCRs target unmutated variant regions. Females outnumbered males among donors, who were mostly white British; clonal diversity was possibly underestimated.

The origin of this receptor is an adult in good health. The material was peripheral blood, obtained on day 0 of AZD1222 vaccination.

The CDR3 loop reads CASSGGGLAGYNEQFF. CDR3 nucleotide sequence: TGTGCCAGCAGCGGGGGGGGACTAGCGGGTTACAATGAGCAGTTCTTC. The chain is built from TRBV9 and TRBJ2-1; 12 bases are a match to TRBD2. The CDR3 extends over 16 amino acids. The V segment lost 3 bases and the J segment 4 bases; nucleotides outside the gene matches: 5. Germline assignment: CDR1 SGDLS and CDR2 YYNGEE.